The text below deals with one T cell receptor (beta chain). Its antigen is not identified. The junction departs from the called germline gene at one end, perhaps through a read error. The primer mix had 60 Vbeta and 13 Jbeta primers. Under the authors' procedure: The count from a later analysis was 65 million to 90 million unique TCR beta chains, around 10 million of them shared. TCRdb's table, derived via immunoSEQ multiplex PCR, lists solely in-frame clones and lacks some. V and J calls and clone size follow that table, whereas D and trimming were derived from the DNA. The sample lists roughly 150,000 clones, about three quarters seen once, with about 9.4% in the top ten. This specimen comes from a study of cytomegalovirus exposure and HLA in healthy donors. Overall study findings and caveats: Most observed TCR sequences were rare, whereas some public TCRs were detected in many donors. The study listed 164 cytomegalovirus-associated TCR beta chains.

This CDR3 is 13 amino acids long. Per germline, CDR1 ENHRY and CDR2 SYGVKD. The V and J genes are TRBV10-3 and TRBJ2-5; the D gene is possibly TRBD2 (6 bases). The sequenced sample was PBMCs. This receptor was obtained from a man aged 30 to 39 in good health and CMV-seropositive. In nucleotides, the CDR3 is TGTGCCATCAGTGAGAACGGTCGGGAGATCCAGTACTTC. Residues: CAISENGREIQYF.